This TCR beta chain was captured by sequencing in a study of cytomegalovirus exposure and HLA in healthy donors. Overall study findings and caveats: Follow-up analysis found HLA locus-dependent TCR association rates, highest for DRB1 and lowest for HLA-C.

The PCR had 60 Vbeta and 13 Jbeta primers. Assay: immunoSEQ multiplex PCR; the TCRdb copy retains only in-frame clones and omits some. This table has 110,000 or so clones, roughly 70% appearing once. V was pared by 2 bases and J by 4 bases, with 14 bases between. Germline V gene lookup returns CDR1 MNHEY and CDR2 SVGAGI. The CDR3 has 15 amino acids. Worth noting for this clone: Its antigen is currently unknown.

The rearrangement uses TRBV6-5 and TRBJ1-2; maybe TRBD1 (5 bases). The sequence was obtained from a man aged 40-49 years in good health and CMV-seronegative. Sequences were obtained from PBMCs. CDR3 sequence: CASSYGRGFRYGYTF. The CDR3 DNA is TGTGCCAGCAGTTACGGTCGGGGGTTTCGCTATGGCTACACCTTC.